These T cell receptor beta chains were read from a single sample in a study of shared clonotypes between healthy human individuals. TCRdb's table, derived via immunoSEQ multiplex PCR, lists solely in-frame clones and lacks some. Among millions of clones listed, 90% to 95% were seen once. The specimen was naive CD4+ T cells sorted from blood. Source of these receptors: a man younger than 35 in good health. The CDR3 runs from the conserved cysteine through the conserved F or W. Fields, in order: D gene, V gene, J gene, clone size, CDR3 protein, CDR3 DNA. The D gene is left open where the match is weak. Expanded clones get a size class; other rows say once, few or many, or leave the size out.

-	TRBV19	TRBJ1-5	-	CASRPQGGSSNQPQHF	TGTGCCAGTAGACCTCAAGGGGGGAGTAGCAATCAGCCCCAGCATTTT
TRBD1	TRBV13	TRBJ1-1	-	CASSSPRTGQDTEAFF	TGTGCCAGCAGCTCCCCCCGGACAGGGCAGGACACTGAAGCTTTCTTT
-	TRBV29-1	TRBJ1-2	-	CSVENRADGYTF	TGCAGCGTTGAAAACAGGGCAGATGGCTACACCTTC
-	TRBV7-9	TRBJ2-2	-	CASSPGISWELFF	TGTGCCAGCAGCCCCGGGATCAGTTGGGAGCTGTTTTTT
-	TRBV7-9	TRBJ1-5	few	CASSLEAGKVQHF	TGTGCCAGCAGCTTAGAAGCAGGGAAGGTACAGCATTTT
-	TRBV6-5	TRBJ1-6	-	CASRPRTSYSPLHF	TGTGCCAGCAGGCCCCGGACTTCCTATTCACCCCTCCACTTT
-	TRBV20-1	TRBJ2-7	-	CSARDDSGQYF	TGCAGTGCTAGAGACGACAGCGGGCAGTACTTC
-	TRBV9	TRBJ1-4	-	CASSVGTEGFEKLFF	TGTGCCAGCAGCGTAGGGACAGAAGGTTTTGAAAAACTGTTTTTT
-	TRBV10-3	TRBJ1-4	-	CAISLGGTNEKLFF	TGTGCCATCAGTCTCGGGGGGACTAATGAAAAACTGTTTTTT
TRBD2	TRBV28	TRBJ2-5	-	CASSSPSIGRASQETQYF	TGTGCCAGCAGTTCGCCCTCCATCGGGAGGGCCTCTCAAGAGACCCAGTACTTC
-	TRBV18	TRBJ2-2	-	CASSPTQGNTGELFF	TGTGCCAGCTCACCTACGCAGGGCAACACCGGGGAGCTGTTTTTT
TRBD1	TRBV6-4	TRBJ1-3	-	CASSPGTGAGGNTIYF	TGTGCCAGCAGTCCCGGGACAGGGGCCGGGGGAAACACCATATATTTT
TRBD1	TRBV6-5	TRBJ2-3	-	CASRRNRGRTDTQYF	TGTGCCAGCAGAAGAAACAGGGGGCGCACAGATACGCAGTATTTT
TRBD2	TRBV15	TRBJ2-4	-	CATSRGSGSANIQYF	TGTGCCACCAGCAGAGGGAGCGGGAGTGCTAACATTCAGTACTTC
-	TRBV4-1	TRBJ1-1	-	CASSVPGGWTEAFF	TGCGCCAGCAGCGTCCCTGGGGGATGGACTGAAGCTTTCTTT
TRBD1	TRBV6-6	TRBJ2-3	-	CASSDPGQGPDTQYF	TGTGCCAGCAGTGACCCGGGACAGGGGCCAGATACGCAGTATTTT
TRBD2	TRBV2	TRBJ2-4	-	CASSELAGVTTNIQYF	TGTGCCAGCAGTGAATTAGCGGGGGTCACCACAAACATTCAGTACTTC
-	TRBV19	TRBJ1-5	-	CASADIVNQPQHF	TGTGCCAGCGCCGACATAGTCAATCAGCCCCAGCATTTT
TRBD1	TRBV10-3	TRBJ1-2	-	CAISADRGLGYTF	TGTGCCATCAGTGCGGACAGGGGGCTTGGCTACACCTTC
-	TRBV5-1	TRBJ2-5	-	CASSWSSRETQYF	TGCGCCAGCAGCTGGAGCTCTCGAGAGACCCAGTACTTC
-	TRBV5-1	TRBJ1-1	-	CASSLAGQGGEAFF	TGCGCCAGCAGCTTGGCCGGTCAGGGAGGTGAGGCTTTCTTT
-	TRBV18	TRBJ1-5	-	CASSPGSQPQHF	TGTGCCAGCTCACCGGGGAGTCAGCCCCAGCATTTT
-	TRBV29-1	TRBJ1-6	few	CSVKIQHDSPLHF	TGCAGCGTTAAAATCCAGCATGATTCACCCCTCCACTTT
-	TRBV6-6	TRBJ2-2	-	CASSYSAGANTGELFF	TGTGCCAGCAGTTACTCGGCAGGGGCGAACACCGGGGAGCTGTTTTTT
-	TRBV7-2	TRBJ2-7	-	CASSLDTGPHYEQYF	TGTGCCAGCAGCTTAGATACGGGTCCGCACTACGAGCAGTACTTC
-	TRBV7-6	TRBJ1-5	-	CASSPAGGRGDQPQHF	TGTGCCAGCAGCCCGGCCGGGGGGCGCGGGGATCAGCCCCAGCATTTT
-	TRBV11-3	TRBJ2-1	-	CASSLEGGSQFF	TGTGCCAGCAGCTTAGAGGGGGGCTCGCAGTTCTTC
-	TRBV30	TRBJ1-4	-	CAWSAGAREKLFF	TGTGCCTGGAGTGCGGGGGCGAGGGAAAAACTGTTTTTT